This T cell receptor beta chain was sequenced during a study of T cell responses to AZD1222 COVID-19 vaccine. Using immunoSEQ multiplex PCR, the repertoire was profiled, and TCRdb retains in-frame clones only, with some absent. Among approximately 150,000 clones listed, 90% to 95% were seen once. Investigators merged groups given second doses at roughly 4 or roughly 12 weeks. Trimming left V 5 bases short and J 6 bases short, with 10 bases between. The CDR3 loop spans 12 amino acids. Germline CDR1 KGHSH, CDR2 LQKENI. This receptor was obtained from an adult who received the AZD1222 COVID-19 vaccine. The source material was peripheral blood, sampled 28 days after the second AZD1222 dose. V is TRBV18 and J is TRBJ1-1; D is unclear. CDR3 sequence reads: CASSSSQAEAFF. In DNA form, the CDR3 reads TGTGCCAGCTCATCCAGTCAAGCTGAAGCTTTCTTT.